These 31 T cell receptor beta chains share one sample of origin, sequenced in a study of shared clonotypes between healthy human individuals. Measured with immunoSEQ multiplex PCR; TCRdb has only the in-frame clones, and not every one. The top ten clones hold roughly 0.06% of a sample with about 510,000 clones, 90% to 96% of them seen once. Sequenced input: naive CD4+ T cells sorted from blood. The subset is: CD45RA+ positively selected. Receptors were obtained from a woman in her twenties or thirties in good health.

CDR3 nucleotides: TGTGCCAGCAGTGCGCCGGGACAGGGGGCGCAAGGCTATGGCTACACCTTC. Translation gives CASSAPGQGAQGYGYTF. The genes are TRBV28 and TRBJ1-2, with TRBD1 identical over 12 bases. J gave up 4 bases and V 5 bases, and 11 bases lay outside the gene matches. This CDR3 contains 17 residues. CDR1 is MDHEN and CDR2 is SYDVKM in the germline V gene.

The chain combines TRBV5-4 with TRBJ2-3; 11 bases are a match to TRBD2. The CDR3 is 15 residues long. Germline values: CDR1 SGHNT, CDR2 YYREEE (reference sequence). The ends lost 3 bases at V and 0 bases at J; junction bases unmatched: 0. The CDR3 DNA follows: TGTGCCAGCAGCTGGACTAGCGGGAGCACAGATACGCAGTATTTT. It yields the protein CASSWTSGSTDTQYF.

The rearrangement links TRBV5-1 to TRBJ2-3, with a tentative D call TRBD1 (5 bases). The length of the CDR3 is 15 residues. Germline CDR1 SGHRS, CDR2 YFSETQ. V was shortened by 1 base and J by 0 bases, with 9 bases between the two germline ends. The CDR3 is CASSLPRESTDTQYF. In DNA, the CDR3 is TGCGCCAGCAGCTTGCCCAGGGAAAGCACAGATACGCAGTATTTT.

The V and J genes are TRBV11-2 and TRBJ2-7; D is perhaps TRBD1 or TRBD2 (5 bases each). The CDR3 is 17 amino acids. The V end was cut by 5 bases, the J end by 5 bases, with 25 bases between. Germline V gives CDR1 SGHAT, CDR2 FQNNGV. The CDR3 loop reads CASSTLGIRDLRDEQYF. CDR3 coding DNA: TGTGCCAGCAGCACGTTGGGAATCCGGGACCTCCGGGACGAGCAGTACTTC. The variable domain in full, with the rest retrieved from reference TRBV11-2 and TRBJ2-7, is EAGVAQSPRYKIIEKRQSVAFWCNPISGHATLYWYQQILGQGPKLLIQFQNNGVVDDSQLPKDRFSAERLKGVDSTLKIQPAKLEDSAVYLCASSTLGIRDLRDEQYFGPGTRLTVT.

The CDR3 loop reads CASSLAGASAKRTDTQYF. The CDR3 coding sequence is TGTGCCAGCAGCTTAGCAGGGGCTAGCGCCAAGAGGACAGATACGCAGTATTTT. This chain joins TRBV7-2 and TRBJ2-3; D may be TRBD2 (6 bases). The CDR3 contains 18 residues. The germline V and J ends were trimmed by 0 bases and 3 bases, with 19 bases remaining between them. The germline gives CDR1 SGHTA, CDR2 FQGNSA.

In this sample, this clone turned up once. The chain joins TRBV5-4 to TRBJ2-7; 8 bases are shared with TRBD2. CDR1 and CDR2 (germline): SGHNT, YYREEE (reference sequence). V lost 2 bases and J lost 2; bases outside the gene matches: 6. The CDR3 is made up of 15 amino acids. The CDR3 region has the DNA TGTGCCAGCAGCTTCACTAGCGGCCAAACCTACGAGCAGTACTTC. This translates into CASSFTSGQTYEQYF.

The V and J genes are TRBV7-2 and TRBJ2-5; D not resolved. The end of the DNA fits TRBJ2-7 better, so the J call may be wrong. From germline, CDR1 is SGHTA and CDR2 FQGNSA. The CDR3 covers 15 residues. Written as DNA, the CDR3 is TGTGCCAGCAGCTTAGTCCCCTGGAGCTCCTACGAGCAGTACTTC. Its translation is CASSLVPWSSYEQYF.

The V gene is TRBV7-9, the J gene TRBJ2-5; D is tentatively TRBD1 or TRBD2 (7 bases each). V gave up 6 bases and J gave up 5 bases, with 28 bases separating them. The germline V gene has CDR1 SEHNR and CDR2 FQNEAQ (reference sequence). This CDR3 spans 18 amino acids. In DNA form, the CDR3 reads TGTGCCAGCAGTCGTAGTGGGAAGACAGGGACTATCGTGGAGACCCAGTACTTC. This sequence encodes CASSRSGKTGTIVETQYF.

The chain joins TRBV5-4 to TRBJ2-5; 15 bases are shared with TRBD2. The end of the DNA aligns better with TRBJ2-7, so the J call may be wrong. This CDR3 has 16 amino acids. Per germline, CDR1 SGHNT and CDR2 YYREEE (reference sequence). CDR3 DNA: TGTGCCAGCAGCTTCGGACTAGCGGGAGGGCTCGGCGAGCAGTACTTC. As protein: CASSFGLAGGLGEQYF.

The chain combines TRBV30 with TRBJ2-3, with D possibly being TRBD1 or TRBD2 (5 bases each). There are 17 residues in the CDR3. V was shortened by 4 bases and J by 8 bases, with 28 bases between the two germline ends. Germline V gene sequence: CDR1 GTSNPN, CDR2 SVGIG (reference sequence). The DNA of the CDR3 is TGTGCCTGGATGTTCTATGGGGGAAGCGAAAATAGTGTTACGCAGTATTTT. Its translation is CAWMFYGGSENSVTQYF. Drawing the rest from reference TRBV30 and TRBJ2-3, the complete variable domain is SQTIHQWPATLVQPVGSPLSLECTVEGTSNPNLYWYRQAAGRGLQLLFYSVGIGQISSEVPQNLSASRPQDRQFILSSKKLLLSDSGFYLCAWMFYGGSENSVTQYFGPGTRLTVL.

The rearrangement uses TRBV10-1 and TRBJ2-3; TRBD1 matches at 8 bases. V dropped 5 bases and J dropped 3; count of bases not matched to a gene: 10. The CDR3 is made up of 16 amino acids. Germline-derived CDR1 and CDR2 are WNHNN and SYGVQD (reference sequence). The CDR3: CASSSGGRSGTDTQYF. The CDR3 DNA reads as TGCGCCAGCAGTTCAGGGGGCAGGTCGGGTACAGATACGCAGTATTTT.

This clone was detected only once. This chain's CDR3 is CASSLQFNEQFF. CDR3 DNA: TGCGCCAGCAGCTTGCAGTTCAATGAGCAGTTCTTC. The V gene is TRBV5-1, the J gene TRBJ2-1; no clear D gene. Between the trimmed V and J ends, which lost 1 base and 6 bases, there was a span of 5 bases. Germline assignment: CDR1 SGHRS and CDR2 YFSETQ. This CDR3 comprises 12 residues.

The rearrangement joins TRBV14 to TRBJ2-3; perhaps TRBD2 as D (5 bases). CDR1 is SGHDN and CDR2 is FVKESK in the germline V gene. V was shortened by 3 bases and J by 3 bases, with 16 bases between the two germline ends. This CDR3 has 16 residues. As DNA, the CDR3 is TGTGCCAGCAGCCATACTATGGAGGTTCTTACAGATACGCAGTATTTT. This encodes CASSHTMEVLTDTQYF.

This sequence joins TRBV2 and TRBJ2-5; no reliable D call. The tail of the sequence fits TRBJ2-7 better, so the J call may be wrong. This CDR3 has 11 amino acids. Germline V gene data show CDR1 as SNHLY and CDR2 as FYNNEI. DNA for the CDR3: TGTGCCAGCAACCTTGCATACGAGCAGTACTTC. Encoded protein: CASNLAYEQYF.

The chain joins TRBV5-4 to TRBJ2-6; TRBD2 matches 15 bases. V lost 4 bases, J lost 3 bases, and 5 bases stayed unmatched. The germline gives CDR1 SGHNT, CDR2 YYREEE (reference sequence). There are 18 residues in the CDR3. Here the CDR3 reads CASSGWTSGRGGANVLTF. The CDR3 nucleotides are TGTGCCAGCAGCGGATGGACTAGCGGGAGGGGTGGGGCCAACGTCCTGACTTTC.

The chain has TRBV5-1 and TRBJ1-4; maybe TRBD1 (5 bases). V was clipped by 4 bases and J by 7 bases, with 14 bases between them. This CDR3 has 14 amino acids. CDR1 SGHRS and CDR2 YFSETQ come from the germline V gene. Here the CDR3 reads CASSTVPGSEKLFF. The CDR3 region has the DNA TGCGCCAGCAGCACTGTCCCAGGGTCTGAAAAACTGTTTTTT.

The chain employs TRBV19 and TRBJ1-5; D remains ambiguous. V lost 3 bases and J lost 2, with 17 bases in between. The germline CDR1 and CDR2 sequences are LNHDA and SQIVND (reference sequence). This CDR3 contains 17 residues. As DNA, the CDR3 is TGTGCCAGTAGTATCTACCCGCCCCGCGGCCGCAATCAGCCCCAGCATTTT. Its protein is CASSIYPPRGRNQPQHF.

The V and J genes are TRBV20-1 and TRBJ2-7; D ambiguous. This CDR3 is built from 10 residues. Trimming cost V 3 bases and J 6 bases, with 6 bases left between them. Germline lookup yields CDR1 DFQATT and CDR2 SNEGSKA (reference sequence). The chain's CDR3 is CSASIGEQYF. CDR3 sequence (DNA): TGCAGTGCTAGTATAGGCGAGCAGTACTTC.

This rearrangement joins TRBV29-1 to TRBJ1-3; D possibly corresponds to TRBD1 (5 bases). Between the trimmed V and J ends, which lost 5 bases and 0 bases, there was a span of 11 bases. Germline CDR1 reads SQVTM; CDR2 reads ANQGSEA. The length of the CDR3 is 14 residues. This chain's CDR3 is CSVLGGFSGNTIYF. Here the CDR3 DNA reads TGCAGCGTTCTCGGGGGGTTCTCTGGAAACACCATATATTTT. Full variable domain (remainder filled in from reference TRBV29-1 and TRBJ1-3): SAVISQKPSRDICQRGTSLTIQCQVDSQVTMMFWYRQQPGQSLTLIATANQGSEATYESGFVIDKFPISRPNLTFSTLTVSNMSPEDSSIYLCSVLGGFSGNTIYFGEGSWLTVV.

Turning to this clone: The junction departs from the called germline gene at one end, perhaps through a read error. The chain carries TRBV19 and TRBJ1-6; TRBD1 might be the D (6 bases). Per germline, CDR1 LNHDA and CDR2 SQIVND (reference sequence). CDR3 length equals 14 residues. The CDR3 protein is CASRIAGVNSPLHF. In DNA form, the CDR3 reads TGTGCCAGTAGAATAGCAGGGGTTAATTCACCCCTCCACTTT.

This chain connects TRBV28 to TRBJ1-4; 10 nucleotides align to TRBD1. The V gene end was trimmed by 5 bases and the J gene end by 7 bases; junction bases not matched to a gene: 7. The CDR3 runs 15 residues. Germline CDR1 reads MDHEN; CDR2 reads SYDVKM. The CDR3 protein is CASSPRTGGAEKLFF. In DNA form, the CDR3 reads TGTGCCAGCAGTCCCCGGACAGGGGGGGCTGAAAAACTGTTTTTT.

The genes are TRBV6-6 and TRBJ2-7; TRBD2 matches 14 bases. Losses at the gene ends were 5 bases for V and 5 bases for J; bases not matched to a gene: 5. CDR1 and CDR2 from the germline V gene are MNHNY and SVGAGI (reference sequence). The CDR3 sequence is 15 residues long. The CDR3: CASSKGTSGSHEQYF. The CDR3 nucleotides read TGTGCCAGCAGTAAGGGGACTAGCGGGAGCCACGAGCAGTACTTC.

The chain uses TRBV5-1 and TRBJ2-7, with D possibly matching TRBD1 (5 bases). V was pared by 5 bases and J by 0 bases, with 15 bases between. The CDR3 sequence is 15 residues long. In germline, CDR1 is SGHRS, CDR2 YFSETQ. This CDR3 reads CASRPHPTGSYEQYF. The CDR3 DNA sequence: TGCGCCAGCAGGCCTCATCCTACAGGCTCCTACGAGCAGTACTTC. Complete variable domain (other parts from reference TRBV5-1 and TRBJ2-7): KAGVTQTPRYLIKTRGQQVTLSCSPISGHRSVSWYQQTPGQGLQFLFEYFSETQRNKGNFPGRFSGRQFSNSRSEMNVSTLELGDSALYLCASRPHPTGSYEQYFGPGTRLTVT.

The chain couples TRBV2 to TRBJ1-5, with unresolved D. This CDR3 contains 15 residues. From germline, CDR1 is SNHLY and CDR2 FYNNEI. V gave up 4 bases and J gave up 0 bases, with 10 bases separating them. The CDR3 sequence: CASSAVFYSNQPQHF. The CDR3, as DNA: TGTGCCAGCAGTGCCGTGTTTTATAGCAATCAGCCCCAGCATTTT. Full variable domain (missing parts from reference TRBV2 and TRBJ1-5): EPEVTQTPSHQVTQMGQEVILRCVPISNHLYFYWYRQILGQKVEFLVSFYNNEISEKSEIFDDQFSVERPDGSNFTLKIRSTKLEDSAMYFCASSAVFYSNQPQHFGDGTRLSIL.

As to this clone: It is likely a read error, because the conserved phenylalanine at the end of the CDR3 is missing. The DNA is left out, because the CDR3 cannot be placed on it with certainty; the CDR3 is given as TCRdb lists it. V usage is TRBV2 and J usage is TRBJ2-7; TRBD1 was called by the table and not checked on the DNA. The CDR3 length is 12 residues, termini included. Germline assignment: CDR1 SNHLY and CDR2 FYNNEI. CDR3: CASSRDQQGVCL.

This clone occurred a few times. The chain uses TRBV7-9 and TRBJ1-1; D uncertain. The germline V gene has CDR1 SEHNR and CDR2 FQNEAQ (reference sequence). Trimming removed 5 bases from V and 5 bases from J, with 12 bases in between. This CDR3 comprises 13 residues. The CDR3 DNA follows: TGTGCCAGCAGCCCGGCGGAAGGGACTGAAGCTTTCTTT. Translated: CASSPAEGTEAFF.

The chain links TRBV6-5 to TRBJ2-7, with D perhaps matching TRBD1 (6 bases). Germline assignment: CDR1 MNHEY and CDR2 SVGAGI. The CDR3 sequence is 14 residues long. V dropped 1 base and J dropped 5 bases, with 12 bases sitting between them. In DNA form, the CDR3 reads TGTGCCAGCAGTTACTTTGCAGGGGCCGACGAGCAGTACTTC. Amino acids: CASSYFAGADEQYF.

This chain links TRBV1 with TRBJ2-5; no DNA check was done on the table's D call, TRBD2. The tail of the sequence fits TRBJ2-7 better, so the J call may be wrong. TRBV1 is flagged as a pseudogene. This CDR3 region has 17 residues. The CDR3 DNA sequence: TGCACCAGCAGCCAAGAACGGTTTAGCGGGAGAGGTTACGAGCAGTACTTC. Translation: CTSSQERFSGRGYEQYF.

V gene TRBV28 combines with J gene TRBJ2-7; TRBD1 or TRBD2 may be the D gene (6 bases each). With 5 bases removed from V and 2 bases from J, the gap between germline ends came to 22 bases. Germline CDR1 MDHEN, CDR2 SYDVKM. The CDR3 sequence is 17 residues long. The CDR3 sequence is CASSTNPKGGRPYEQYF. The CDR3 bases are TGTGCCAGCAGTACCAACCCCAAGGGGGGACGGCCCTACGAGCAGTACTTC.

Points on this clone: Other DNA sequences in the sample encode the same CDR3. In DNA, the CDR3 is TGTGCCAGCAGTTCCACGGGTCTACCCTACGAGCAGTACTTC. Translation: CASSSTGLPYEQYF. V usage is TRBV27 and J usage is TRBJ2-7, with D hard to call. CDR1 and CDR2 (germline): MNHEY, SMNVEV (reference sequence). Deletions cut 4 bases from V and 2 bases from J, with 12 bases between. This CDR3 is 14 amino acids long.

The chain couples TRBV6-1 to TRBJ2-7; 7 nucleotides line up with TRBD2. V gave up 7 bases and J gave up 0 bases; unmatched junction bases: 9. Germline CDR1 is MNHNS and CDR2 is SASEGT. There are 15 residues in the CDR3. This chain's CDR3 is CASTKTGRASYEQYF. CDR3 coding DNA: TGTGCCAGCACCAAAACGGGGAGGGCCTCCTACGAGCAGTACTTC.